The 9 T cell receptor beta chains below all came from one sample that was sequenced in a study of blood T cell repertoires in COVID-19. Using immunoSEQ multiplex PCR, the repertoire was profiled, and TCRdb retains in-frame clones only, with some absent. Among 310,000 or so clones listed, approximately 86% were seen once. Material for sequencing was peripheral blood. The receptor source for this set is a man under 40 with COVID-19, enrolled during active disease.

This clone came up once. Other DNA sequences in this specimen translate into the identical CDR3. The chain uses TRBV6-5 and TRBJ2-7; D perhaps matches TRBD2 (5 bases). CDR3 length equals 14 residues. Germline CDR1 and CDR2: MNHEY and SVGAGI. V lost 6 bases to trimming and J lost 0 bases, with 12 bases between them. CDR3 bases: TGTGCCAGCAGCCGTACGGGAAGCTCCTACGAGCAGTACTTC. The encoded protein is CASSRTGSSYEQYF.

This clone was detected a few times. This rearrangement joins TRBV5-4 to TRBJ2-7, with 11 bases aligning to TRBD1. Germline CDR1 and CDR2: SGHNT and YYREEE (reference sequence). The CDR3 spans 15 residues. The J segment lost 6 bases and the V segment lost 0 bases, leaving 5 bases of the junction unmatched. CDR3: CASSLGTGGRSEQYF. The CDR3 DNA is TGTGCCAGCAGCTTGGGGACAGGGGGCCGGAGCGAGCAGTACTTC.

The chain uses TRBV4-1 and TRBJ1-5; D is ambiguous. V dropped 0 bases and J dropped 2 bases, with 8 bases sitting between them. The length of the CDR3 is 15 residues. Germline V gene data show CDR1 as MGHRA and CDR2 as YSYEKL. Here the CDR3 reads CASSQDNRGNQPQHF. The CDR3 nucleotides are TGCGCCAGCAGCCAAGATAACCGGGGCAATCAGCCCCAGCATTTT.

The rearrangement links TRBV30 to TRBJ1-1; D perhaps matches TRBD1 (5 bases). Trimming removed 7 bases at V and 1 base at J, with 16 bases between. CDR1 and CDR2 from the germline V gene are GTSNPN and SVGIG (reference sequence). The CDR3 covers 14 residues. CDR3 loop: CAYSKRRGNTEAFF. DNA for the CDR3: TGTGCCTATTCCAAACGGAGGGGGAACACTGAAGCTTTCTTT.

V usage is TRBV3-1 (or the pseudogene TRBV3-2) and J usage is TRBJ2-7, with 13 bases aligning to TRBD2. V lost 3 bases to trimming and J lost 5 bases; unmatched junction nucleotides: 4. The CDR3 is made up of 15 amino acids. CDR1 and CDR2 from the germline V gene are LGHDT and YNNKEL (reference sequence). DNA of the CDR3: TGTGCCAGCAGCCACCGGACTAGCGGGGGAAACGAGCAGTACTTC. Protein: CASSHRTSGGNEQYF.

The rearrangement links TRBV6-2 or TRBV6-3 to TRBJ2-3; possibly TRBD2 for D (6 bases). From germline, CDR1 is MNHEY and CDR2 SVGEGT. This CDR3 region has 15 residues. The ends were cut back, 6 bases at V and 5 bases at J, with 18 bases in the middle. The CDR3 spells CASSRGLRGLDTQYF. The CDR3 bases are TGTGCCAGCAGCCGCGGACTTAGGGGACTAGATACGCAGTATTTT.

The rearrangement uses TRBV27 and TRBJ2-7; D perhaps matches TRBD1 (5 bases). The CDR3 is made up of 14 amino acids. Germline V gene data show CDR1 as MNHEY and CDR2 as SMNVEV (reference sequence). The ends were cut back, 5 bases at V and 2 bases at J, with 13 bases in the middle. The CDR3 DNA reads as TGTGCCAGCAGTGCCCCGACAGAGCCCTACGAGCAGTACTTC. Its translation is CASSAPTEPYEQYF.

This clone was picked up one time. The chain uses TRBV7-2 and TRBJ2-7, with TRBD2 matching 13 bases. With V trimmed by 2 bases and J by 7 bases, 8 bases remained unmatched. The V gene's germline CDR1 is SGHTA and CDR2 FQGNSA. This CDR3 region has 16 residues. The CDR3 DNA reads as TGTGCCAGCAGCTTATCACTACTAGCGGGGGGGCGTGAGCAGTACTTC. Its translation: CASSLSLLAGGREQYF.

This chain links TRBV2 with TRBJ1-1; D is undetermined. The CDR3 spans 13 residues. CDR1 and CDR2 from the germline V gene are SNHLY and FYNNEI. With 5 bases removed from V and 7 bases from J, the gap between germline ends came to 14 bases. The CDR3 region has the DNA TGTGCCAGCAGTCAGAGGGCAGGTGGTGAAGCTTTCTTT. Residues: CASSQRAGGEAFF.